This T cell receptor beta chain was profiled in a study of control samples from healthy donors and cancer patients. The table lists this clone with a few counts. Some clones are missing from TCRdb's copy, which holds only in-frame ones; the method was immunoSEQ multiplex PCR. Of 160,000 or so clones listed, roughly 94% are singletons. The specimen was PBMCs. The sequence was collected from a man in his sixties with colorectal cancer.

The CDR3 region is CASSFGGQPQHF. The CDR3, as DNA: TGTGCCAGCAGCTTTGGGGGCCAGCCCCAGCATTTT. The chain combines TRBV7-9 with TRBJ1-5; the D gene is possibly TRBD1 (6 bases). Germline-derived CDR1 and CDR2 are SEHNR and FQNEAQ (reference sequence). Trimming shortened V by 3 bases and J by 7 bases, and 7 bases separated the two germline ends. CDR3 length: 12 residues.